The source of this TCR beta chain is a study of blood T cell repertoires in COVID-19. Self-reported history from a screening survey and questionnaire set each donor's cohort. In the authors' workflow: By means of reference gene primer amplification, nucleated cell counts were estimated. Some clones are missing from TCRdb's copy, which holds only in-frame ones; the method was immunoSEQ multiplex PCR. That table gives V, J and clone size, and the DNA gave D and trimming. The data show about 210,000 clones, with 65% to 90% seen just once and around 9.3% held by the top ten. The germline CDR1 and CDR2 sequences are MNHEY and SMNVEV (reference sequence). CDR3 size: 13 residues. The table lists this clone with a count of one.

The TCR sequence derives from a woman aged 50 to 65 with acute COVID-19. Sample: PBMCs or T cells enriched from blood (not recorded which). V gene TRBV27 combines with J gene TRBJ2-2; D is unresolved. CDR3 protein: CATKRTNTGELFF. In nucleotides, the CDR3 is TGTGCGACGAAGAGGACGAACACCGGGGAGCTGTTTTTT.